The 29 T cell receptor beta chains below come from one sample, sequenced in a study of vaccination and CD4 T cells after COVID-19 (dated 2022 in TCRdb). These receptors' antigens are unknown. The sample's treatment or condition, from its label and the paper: roughly ten-day PBMC culture with coronavirus spike peptide pools or control peptides (ViraFEST assay). The library was made by PCR. Sequencing relied on an Illumina iSeq 100. At the Johns Hopkins FTIC core, DNA from the cultured CD4+ T cells underwent TCR sequencing with the Oncomine TCR Beta short-read assay. The public reads were run again by TCRdb, first through fastp at Q25 and then through MiXCR, and only productive beta chains were kept. For every CDR3 protein sequence, its rows merge into one entry that carries the most common genes and DNA. For this sample there are approximately 21,000 distinct CDR3 sequences; about 56% appear just once. Jointly, the top ten make up 6.5% to 9% of the sample.

Sequencing input: CD4+ T cells from blood, cultured in vitro. The receptors here all came from a human donor who had recovered from COVID-19.

The rearrangement joins TRBV20-1 to TRBJ1-2, with a weak D call TRBD1 (6 bases). Germline loops: CDR1 DFQATT, CDR2 SNEGSKA (reference sequence). CDR3 length: 13 amino acids. Deletions cut 6 bases from V and 3 bases from J, with 14 bases between. This chain's CDR3 is CSAGGGVDYGYTF. The CDR3 DNA follows: TGCAGTGCAGGGGGGGGCGTGGACTATGGCTACACCTTC.

This clonotype has just a few counts. The CDR3 loop reads CASSQVRVQPQHF. CDR3 DNA: TGTGCCAGCAGCCAAGTTAGGGTTCAGCCCCAGCATTTT. V and J are TRBV7-8 and TRBJ1-5; D is unclear. The germline gives CDR1 SGHVS, CDR2 FQNEAQ. This CDR3 region has 13 residues. Trimming shortened V by 5 bases and J by 6 bases, and 11 bases separated the two germline ends. Based on the CDR3 plus reference TRBV7-8 and TRBJ1-5, the full variable domain is GAGVSQSPRYKVAKRGQDVALRCDPISGHVSLFWYQQALGQGPEFLTYFQNEAQLDKSGLPSDRFFAERPEGSVSTLKIQRTQQEDSAVYLCASSQVRVQPQHFGDGTRLSIL.

The V gene is TRBV20-1, the J gene TRBJ2-4, with D hard to call. V was clipped by 6 bases and J by 0 bases, with 9 bases between them. The CDR3 consists of 13 residues. The germline V gene has CDR1 DFQATT and CDR2 SNEGSKA (reference sequence). The CDR3 protein is CSARQIAKNIQYF. In DNA, the CDR3 is TGCAGTGCAAGACAAATAGCCAAAAACATTCAGTACTTC.

The V gene is TRBV6-1, the J gene TRBJ2-1, with a possible D match to TRBD2 (6 bases). The germline V gene encodes CDR1 MNHNS and CDR2 SASEGT. CDR3 length equals 12 residues. Trimming removed 7 bases at V and 6 bases at J, with 10 bases between. Here the CDR3 DNA reads TGTGCCAGCACTATGGGGGGCAATGAGCAGTTCTTC. Its protein product is CASTMGGNEQFF.

V usage is TRBV15 and J usage is TRBJ2-1; TRBD1 matches 10 bases. Germline CDR1 and CDR2: LNHNV and YYDKDF (reference sequence). V trimming: 6 bases; J trimming: 6 bases; junction bases outside the gene matches: 8. The CDR3 runs 15 residues. CDR3 amino acids: CATSPGGTGANEQFF. The CDR3 bases are TGTGCCACCAGTCCGGGAGGGACAGGGGCCAATGAGCAGTTCTTC.

The V call is TRBV20-1, the J call TRBJ2-3; 11 positions match TRBD2. Trimming at V came to 6 bases and at J to 8 bases, leaving 16 bases not matched to a gene. Germline CDR1 and CDR2: DFQATT and SNEGSKA (reference sequence). This CDR3 is built from 16 residues. For the CDR3, the DNA is TGCAGTGCCGTAAAATCCCTAGCGGGGGGAGGGAGTACGCAGTATTTT. This encodes CSAVKSLAGGGSTQYF.

The V gene is TRBV24-1, the J gene TRBJ2-1, with a possible D match to TRBD1 (7 bases). There are 15 residues in the CDR3. Germline CDR1 is KGHDR and CDR2 is SFDVKD. V lost 3 bases, J lost 10 bases, and 18 bases lay in between. This chain's CDR3 is CATSDGGGASGEQFF. The CDR3 DNA sequence: TGTGCCACCAGTGATGGAGGGGGCGCGTCTGGGGAGCAGTTCTTC.

A single count supports this clonotype. The chain joins TRBV11-3 to TRBJ2-7; D is possibly TRBD1 (5 bases). V lost 3 bases to trimming and J lost 7 bases, with 19 bases between them. Germline V gene data show CDR1 as SGHNT and CDR2 as YENEEA. This CDR3 is 15 amino acids long. In nucleotides, the CDR3 is TGTGCCAGCAGCTTTACTGACACAGGATCAGGGGAGCAGTACTTC. This encodes CASSFTDTGSGEQYF.

This rearrangement joins TRBV28 to TRBJ1-2; D ambiguous. Germline CDR1 and CDR2: MDHEN and SYDVKM. With 2 bases removed from V and 7 bases from J, the gap between germline ends came to 17 bases. The CDR3 has 15 residues. The CDR3 region is CASSLSFRSLGGYTF. CDR3 DNA sequence: TGTGCCAGCAGTTTAAGTTTTAGGTCGCTGGGTGGCTACACCTTC.

The chain joins TRBV27 to TRBJ1-2; D remains unclear. Germline V gene data show CDR1 as MNHEY and CDR2 as SMNVEV (reference sequence). With 1 base removed from V and 4 bases from J, the gap between germline ends came to 13 bases. The CDR3 loop spans 15 amino acids. CDR3 residues: CASSLYPQQSYGYTF. CDR3 bases: TGTGCCAGCAGTTTATATCCCCAACAAAGCTATGGCTACACCTTC.

This sequence joins TRBV6-1 and TRBJ2-2, with 7 bases fitting TRBD2. This CDR3 comprises 16 residues. The trim removed 5 bases at V and 6 bases at J, leaving 12 bases unmatched. Germline values: CDR1 MNHNS, CDR2 SASEGT. The CDR3 loop reads CASSQRGRALSGELFF. The DNA of the CDR3 is TGTGCCAGCAGTCAACGGGGGAGGGCCTTATCCGGGGAGCTGTTTTTT.

The rearrangement joins TRBV5-1 to TRBJ1-6; maybe TRBD1 (5 bases). Germline CDR1 is SGHRS and CDR2 is YFSETQ. This CDR3 has 15 amino acids. The V and J ends lost 4 bases and 8 bases respectively, with 16 bases between them. This CDR3 reads CASSPFLGHDSPLHF. CDR3 sequence (DNA): TGCGCCAGCAGCCCCTTTTTGGGGCACGATTCACCCCTCCACTTT.

V usage is TRBV6-5 and J usage is TRBJ2-5, with 13 bases that match TRBD2. The germline gives CDR1 MNHEY, CDR2 SVGAGI. The CDR3 has 16 residues. Unmatched junction bases numbered 6, after V lost 2 bases and J lost 6 bases. The CDR3 protein is CASSYPGTSGTKTQYF. Here the CDR3 DNA reads TGTGCCAGCAGTTACCCCGGGACTAGCGGGACGAAGACCCAGTACTTC.

J is TRBJ1-2 and V is TRBV20-1; D is undetermined. Per the germline V gene, CDR1 is DFQATT and CDR2 is SNEGSKA (reference sequence). Trimming cost V 3 bases and J 1 base, with 18 bases left between them. The CDR3 sequence is 16 residues long. In nucleotides, the CDR3 is TGCAGTGCTAGTAAGGCAGGCAGCCGTTATAACTATGGCTACACCTTC. Translation gives CSASKAGSRYNYGYTF.

This clonotype occurred a few times. The CDR3 protein is CSARGPGLAGGSYEQYF. CDR3 bases: TGCAGTGCTAGAGGTCCGGGACTAGCGGGAGGCTCCTACGAGCAGTACTTC. V gene TRBV20-1 combines with J gene TRBJ2-7; TRBD2 matches 15 bases. The CDR3 is 17 residues long. V dropped 1 base and J dropped 0; count of bases not matched to a gene: 4. Germline values: CDR1 DFQATT, CDR2 SNEGSKA (reference sequence).

The count of this clonotype is one. The chain combines TRBV10-3 with TRBJ1-5; D not resolved. V gave up 2 bases and J gave up 6 bases, with 5 bases separating them. Germline CDR1 is ENHRY and CDR2 is SYGVKD. The CDR3 loop spans 12 amino acids. CDR3 in DNA: TGTGCCATCAGTGAGAGCGGTCAGCCCCAGCATTTT. This gives the protein CAISESGQPQHF.

The V and J genes are TRBV28 and TRBJ1-3; no clear D gene. V lost 6 bases and J lost 0, with 3 bases in between. The germline V gene encodes CDR1 MDHEN and CDR2 SYDVKM. The CDR3 is made up of 12 amino acids. The CDR3 reads CASRSSGNTIYF. CDR3 bases: TGTGCCAGCAGATCCTCTGGAAACACCATATATTTT.

The V and J genes are TRBV6-2 or TRBV6-3 and TRBJ1-1; D is perhaps TRBD1 (6 bases). Germline CDR1 MNHEY, CDR2 SVGEGT. The CDR3 is 12 amino acids. V lost 8 bases to trimming and J lost 1 base, with 8 bases between them. The CDR3 DNA is TGTGCCAGCTCACAGGGGAACACTGAAGCTTTCTTT. It encodes CASSQGNTEAFF.

This clonotype was detected a few times. This sequence joins TRBV27 and TRBJ1-6; D gene uncertain. This CDR3 spans 15 amino acids. The germline V gene has CDR1 MNHEY and CDR2 SMNVEV (reference sequence). Trimming removed 7 bases at V and 5 bases at J, with 15 bases between. The CDR3 reads CASTQDAPNNSPLHF. In DNA, the CDR3 is TGTGCCAGCACCCAAGACGCGCCCAATAATTCACCCCTCCACTTT.

V is TRBV20-1 and J is TRBJ1-2; no clear D. CDR1 is DFQATT, CDR2 SNEGSKA, per germline (reference sequence). The CDR3 contains 14 residues. Trimming shortened V by 4 bases and J by 5 bases, and 17 bases separated the two germline ends. CDR3 in amino acids: CSATSTTTHYGYTF. CDR3 bases: TGCAGTGCTACTTCCACGACAACTCATTATGGCTACACCTTC.

The chain combines TRBV6-2 or TRBV6-3 with TRBJ2-7, with a possible D match to TRBD2 (5 bases). The CDR3 spans 13 residues. Germline V gene lookup returns CDR1 MNHEY and CDR2 SVGEGT. Between the trimmed V and J ends, which lost 3 bases and 4 bases, there was a span of 10 bases. The CDR3 bases are TGTGCCAGCAGTTATCGGAGGTTGTACGAGCAGTACTTC. Residues: CASSYRRLYEQYF.

V is TRBV28 and J is TRBJ2-5; no clear D. The CDR3 contains 12 residues. The germline V and J ends were trimmed by 7 bases and 2 bases, with 8 bases remaining between them. Germline V gene lookup returns CDR1 MDHEN and CDR2 SYDVKM. CDR3 sequence (DNA): TGTGCCAGCACCGACGATCAAGAGACCCAGTACTTC. Its translation is CASTDDQETQYF.

In its sample, this clonotype was seen a few times. The V and J genes are TRBV2 and TRBJ1-6; tentative D call: TRBD1 (5 bases). The CDR3 length is 14 residues. The V gene lost 4 bases and the J gene lost 9 bases, with 13 bases spanning the gap. Germline V gene sequence: CDR1 SNHLY, CDR2 FYNNEI. In DNA form, the CDR3 reads TGTGCCAGCAGTGGAGGGGTAAAGGGTTCACCCCTCCACTTT. The encoded protein is CASSGGVKGSPLHF.

The chain couples TRBV27 to TRBJ1-2, with 8 bases that match TRBD1. After removal of 7 bases from V and 4 bases from J, the junction contained 23 bases not matched to a gene. Germline V CDR1 and CDR2: MNHEY, SMNVEV (reference sequence). The CDR3 is 19 amino acids. CDR3 loop: CASTRRPAKDRGQTYGYTF. The CDR3 DNA reads as TGTGCCAGCACCCGAAGGCCTGCAAAAGACAGGGGCCAAACCTATGGCTACACCTTC.

This clonotype was counted only a few times. The V and J genes are TRBV7-6 and TRBJ1-6; the D is unclear. Germline V CDR1 and CDR2: SGHVS, FNYEAQ. V was pared by 1 base and J by 5 bases, with 6 bases between. This CDR3 has 14 residues. For the CDR3, the DNA is TGTGCCAGCAGCTTAGTACAGCATAATTCACCCCTCCACTTT. Translated, it gives CASSLVQHNSPLHF.

V is TRBV27 and J is TRBJ1-1, with a possible D match to TRBD1 (5 bases). Germline assignment: CDR1 MNHEY and CDR2 SMNVEV (reference sequence). V was clipped by 4 bases and J by 11 bases, with 17 bases between them. This CDR3 has 13 amino acids. CDR3 sequence: CASSSGLSQGAFF. CDR3 bases: TGTGCCAGCAGTTCGGGACTTTCCCAAGGGGCTTTCTTT.

The chain uses TRBV6-1 and TRBJ2-3, with TRBD2 matching over 8 bases. J lost 6 bases, V lost 1 base, and 15 bases had no gene match. The CDR3 totals 18 residues. CDR1 is MNHNS, CDR2 SASEGT, per germline. The CDR3 loop reads CASSEVAGPRLQVDTQYF. In DNA form, the CDR3 reads TGTGCCAGCAGTGAAGTAGCGGGGCCTAGGTTGCAGGTGGATACGCAGTATTTT.

The chain combines TRBV27 with TRBJ1-2; no firm D call. V lost 1 base to trimming and J lost 4 bases, with 10 bases between them. This CDR3 is built from 14 residues. The germline V gene encodes CDR1 MNHEY and CDR2 SMNVEV (reference sequence). Here the CDR3 reads CASSLFGTSYGYTF. In nucleotides, the CDR3 is TGTGCCAGCAGTTTATTCGGCACCAGCTATGGCTACACCTTC.

The V gene is TRBV27, the J gene TRBJ1-1; 7 bases agree with TRBD1. Germline CDR1 MNHEY, CDR2 SMNVEV (reference sequence). The CDR3 runs 15 residues. V dropped 7 bases and J dropped 4; count of bases not matched to a gene: 12. The CDR3 sequence: CASNSQGGGVTEAFF. CDR3 sequence (DNA): TGTGCCAGCAATTCCCAGGGGGGCGGGGTCACTGAAGCTTTCTTT.